One sample yielded the 22 T cell receptor beta chains listed below, sequenced in a study of post-analysis software for immune sequencing data. Study observations and caveats: Five or six TRBV segments were significantly more frequent in patients than in controls. TRBV5-6, TRBV5-1 and TRBV20-1 were among these segments.

Presence of unique molecular identifiers characterized the TCR beta cDNA libraries. TCRdb reprocessed the PCR reads via MiXCR and lists one record per CDR3 protein. The repertoire consists of over 150,000 distinct CDR3 sequences, with roughly 30% occurring once and the leading ten covering approximately 1.4%. Antigen specificity for these receptors is unknown. The material sequenced was blood. The receptors shown here come from a girl between 5 and 17 years old with multiple sclerosis.

As for this clonotype: A clone one base away is much larger, so this may be a read error. This chain connects TRBV6-4 to TRBJ2-1; 7 bases fit TRBD2. The CDR3 sequence is 14 residues long. Germline lookup yields CDR1 MRHNA and CDR2 SNTAGT. J gave up 9 bases and V 8 bases, and 13 bases lay outside the gene matches. CDR3 nucleotides: TGTGCCAGCGGCCCAGGGACTAATTCCCTTGAGCAGTTCTTC. Its translation: CASGPGTNSLEQFF.

There are many counts of this clonotype. The chain links TRBV20-1 to TRBJ2-1; the match to TRBD2 covers 11 bases. Germline assignment: CDR1 DFQATT and CDR2 SNEGSKA (reference sequence). V was pared by 0 bases and J by 8 bases, with 6 bases of the junction left unmatched. The CDR3 spans 15 residues. The CDR3 reads CSARELAGVSDEQFF. The CDR3, as DNA: TGCAGTGCTAGAGAACTAGCGGGAGTAAGCGATGAGCAGTTCTTC.

This clonotype was observed many times. The DNA for the CDR3 is TGCAGTGCTAGAAAGGAGAACACTGAAGCTTTCTTT. This gives the protein CSARKENTEAFF. The V call is TRBV20-1, the J call TRBJ1-1; D is ambiguous. Per the germline V gene, CDR1 is DFQATT and CDR2 is SNEGSKA (reference sequence). V was clipped by 2 bases and J by 1 base, with 5 bases between them. This CDR3 spans 12 amino acids.

The chain has TRBV7-2 and TRBJ1-4, with D tentatively TRBD1 (5 bases). The CDR3 totals 15 residues. Trimming left V 5 bases short and J 8 bases short, with 18 bases between. CDR1 SGHTA and CDR2 FQGNSA come from the germline V gene. The CDR3 nucleotides read TGTGCCAGCAGCCCCCGGGGCACGCATAGGGAAAAACTGTTTTTT. Its translation is CASSPRGTHREKLFF.

This chain connects TRBV30 to TRBJ1-2, with 8 bases that match TRBD1. This CDR3 has 13 amino acids. V was pared by 3 bases and J by 5 bases, with 5 bases of the junction left unmatched. The germline V gene has CDR1 GTSNPN and CDR2 SVGIG (reference sequence). DNA for the CDR3: TGTGCCTGGAGCGCCGGGACAGGTTATGGCTACACCTTC. It encodes CAWSAGTGYGYTF.

For this clonotype: Given a much more abundant clone one base away, this may be a read error. The CDR3 protein is CASSLDPVRDTQYF. CDR3 DNA sequence: TGTGCCAGCAGCTTAGACCCCGTAAGGGATACGCAGTATTTT. This rearrangement joins TRBV7-9 to TRBJ2-3; D unclear. V lost 1 base to trimming and J lost 6 bases, with 11 bases between them. Germline V CDR1 and CDR2: SEHNR, FQNEAQ (reference sequence). This CDR3 is built from 14 residues.

The chain is built from TRBV29-1 and TRBJ1-3; no definite D call. The CDR3 has 13 residues. Germline assignment: CDR1 SQVTM and CDR2 ANQGSEA. Trimming stripped 4 bases from V and 1 base from J, with 8 bases between. DNA for the CDR3: TGCAGCGTTGCGTTGCCGTCTGGAAACACCATATATTTT. Translation: CSVALPSGNTIYF.

In its sample, this clonotype was seen many times. The genes are TRBV6-1 and TRBJ2-7, with 7 bases matching TRBD2. The CDR3 loop spans 15 amino acids. The germline V gene encodes CDR1 MNHNS and CDR2 SASEGT. The trim removed 6 bases at V and 4 bases at J, leaving 12 bases unmatched. CDR3 region: CASSSLGLELYEQYF. The CDR3 region has the DNA TGTGCCAGCAGCTCCCTAGGACTAGAACTTTACGAGCAGTACTTC.

This clonotype was seen a handful of times. V and J are TRBV3-1 and TRBJ2-3, with D possibly being TRBD2 (6 bases). V was cut by 5 bases and J by 1 base, with 13 bases left in between. CDR3 length: 15 amino acids. Germline assignment: CDR1 LGHDT and CDR2 YNNKEL (reference sequence). CDR3 bases: TGTGCCAGCAGCGTTAGCGGACCTGGCACAGATACGCAGTATTTT. Its protein is CASSVSGPGTDTQYF.

This clonotype appeared a few times. V and J are TRBV11-2 and TRBJ2-7, with D tentatively TRBD1 (5 bases). The CDR3 totals 19 residues. V was pared by 5 bases and J by 7 bases, with 33 bases between. Per germline, CDR1 SGHAT and CDR2 FQNNGV. CDR3 region: CASSPTYGPMRTFPEEQYF. As DNA, the CDR3 is TGTGCCAGCAGCCCTACTTACGGCCCTATGCGGACATTCCCTGAAGAGCAGTACTTC.

The chain uses TRBV2 and TRBJ2-3; possibly TRBD2 for D (7 bases). Trimming cost V 11 bases and J 4 bases, with 16 bases left between them. Germline V gene lookup returns CDR1 SNHLY and CDR2 FYNNEI. This CDR3 is built from 13 residues. The CDR3 loop reads CARGASGADTQYF. The CDR3 DNA reads TGTGCCCGGGGGGCTAGCGGAGCAGATACGCAGTATTTT.

This chain links TRBV6-1 with TRBJ2-5, with 8 nucleotides matching TRBD1. The CDR3 extends over 16 amino acids. Germline V gene lookup returns CDR1 MNHNS and CDR2 SASEGT. V trimming: 0 bases; J trimming: 4 bases; junction bases outside the gene matches: 7. CDR3: CASSEARGQGAETQYF. In DNA form, the CDR3 reads TGTGCCAGCAGTGAAGCGCGCGGGCAGGGGGCAGAGACCCAGTACTTC.

This clonotype was recorded a few times. CDR3 sequence reads: CASSLAKTGGIDEQYF. The CDR3 nucleotides are TGTGCCAGCAGCTTAGCCAAAACAGGGGGTATAGACGAGCAGTACTTC. The chain joins TRBV7-9 to TRBJ2-7, with 8 positions matching TRBD1. The CDR3 has 16 amino acids. From germline, CDR1 is SEHNR and CDR2 FQNEAQ (reference sequence). V lost 0 bases to trimming and J lost 5 bases; unmatched junction nucleotides: 9. The entire variable domain, with the rest obtained from reference TRBV7-9 and TRBJ2-7, is as follows: DTGVSQNPRHKITKRGQNVTFRCDPISEHNRLYWYRQTLGQGPEFLTYFQNEAQLEKSRLLSDRFSAERPKGSFSTLEIQRTEQGDSAMYLCASSLAKTGGIDEQYFGPGTRLTVT.

On this clonotype: The junction departs from germline at one end; a sequencing error may be responsible. The chain recombines TRBV25-1 with TRBJ1-1; 8 bases agree with TRBD1. CDR3 length equals 12 residues. Germline-derived CDR1 and CDR2 are MGHDK and SYGVNS. CDR3 bases: TGTGCCAGCAGTGCCCCGGGACAGGAAACTCTCTTT. Translated, it gives CASSAPGQETLF.

As concerns this clonotype: A much larger clone differs by one base, so this may be a read error. The chain has TRBV29-1 and TRBJ2-4; a possible D gene is TRBD1 (6 bases). CDR1 SQVTM and CDR2 ANQGSEA come from the germline V gene. The length of the CDR3 is 16 residues. This CDR3 is CGVEDRPPGVRNIQYF. The CDR3 DNA sequence: TGCGGCGTTGAAGATAGGCCCCCAGGGGTGCGAAACATTCAGTACTTC.

This clonotype came up many times. In nucleotides, the CDR3 is TGTGCCAGCAGCGGCCCAGGGAGCTCCTACGAGCAGTACTTC. This translates into CASSGPGSSYEQYF. J is TRBJ2-7 and V is TRBV7-6; D may match TRBD1 or TRBD2 (5 bases each). Trimming removed 5 bases at V and 0 bases at J, with 11 bases between. There are 14 residues in the CDR3. CDR1 is SGHVS, CDR2 FNYEAQ, per germline.

This clonotype was picked up many times. The chain uses TRBV5-1 and TRBJ2-3; D remains unclear. Trimming stripped 3 bases from V and 0 bases from J, with 8 bases between. The CDR3 extends over 14 amino acids. Germline V gene sequence: CDR1 SGHRS, CDR2 YFSETQ. DNA for the CDR3: TGCGCCAGCAGCTCGCCGGACAGCACAGATACGCAGTATTTT. It translates to CASSSPDSTDTQYF.

This clonotype was counted at least ten times. V and J are TRBV7-9 and TRBJ2-5; D is unclear. This CDR3 spans 12 amino acids. V was clipped by 5 bases and J by 1 base, with 5 bases between them. Germline values: CDR1 SEHNR, CDR2 FQNEAQ (reference sequence). The CDR3 spells CASSILQETQYF. CDR3 bases: TGTGCCAGCAGCATCCTCCAAGAGACCCAGTACTTC.

This clonotype was seen only a few times. V gene TRBV14 combines with J gene TRBJ1-5; D gene unclear. The CDR3 is 12 residues long. Germline CDR1 and CDR2: SGHDN and FVKESK. V shed 5 bases and J shed 3 bases, with 5 bases lying between them. The CDR3 loop reads CASSAVNQPQHF. CDR3 sequence (DNA): TGTGCCAGCAGCGCGGTCAATCAGCCCCAGCATTTT.

There are many counts of this clonotype. The gene calls are TRBV29-1 and TRBJ2-1, with 9 bases aligning to TRBD2. Germline CDR1 is SQVTM and CDR2 is ANQGSEA. This CDR3 is 15 amino acids long. V was clipped by 6 bases and J by 0 bases; unmatched bases: 6. The CDR3 coding sequence is TGCAGCGTACACGGTAGCGGGAGCTCCTACAATGAGCAGTTCTTC. Protein: CSVHGSGSSYNEQFF.

The J gene is TRBJ2-2, the V gene TRBV12-3 or TRBV12-4; D remains ambiguous. The CDR3 spans 13 residues. Trimming removed 3 bases from V and 7 bases from J, with 9 bases in between. The CDR3 region has the DNA TGTGCCAGCAGTTTGGGTGTGGGCGGGGAGCTGTTTTTT. It yields the protein CASSLGVGGELFF.

This clonotype appeared many times. The J gene is TRBJ2-2, the V gene TRBV7-2; D perhaps matches TRBD2 (6 bases). Trimming pared 6 bases from V and 5 bases from J, leaving 19 bases between. Germline CDR1 and CDR2: SGHTA and FQGNSA. The CDR3 is 16 residues long. This CDR3 reads CASSFLGGEKTGELFF. The DNA of the CDR3 is TGTGCCAGCAGTTTTCTGGGGGGAGAGAAGACCGGGGAGCTGTTTTTT.